There are a few counts of the clone carrying this T cell receptor beta chain. Its matching antigen is unknown. This sample is part of a study of identical twins. CDR1 is SNHLY, CDR2 FYNNEI, per germline. CDR3 length equals 14 residues. V trimming: 5 bases; J trimming: 8 bases; junction bases outside the gene matches: 9. Study-level findings and limits: Compared with models, monozygotic twins showed more out-of-frame TCR alpha sharing. Beta out-of-frame sequences showed weaker excess twin sharing. The abundant beta clonotypes from cord blood had fewer insertions, and memory repertoires had none of this.

Template switching introduced a universal primer site, and the cDNA bore unique molecular identifiers. TCRdb independently ran MiXCR on the 5' RACE reads; one entry per CDR3 protein. Among around 530,000 distinct CDR3 sequences listed, approximately 16% were seen once. The sample also formed part of further work on yellow fever vaccine responses in identical twins.

The sample taken for sequencing was CD4+ T cells sorted from blood. The TCR originated in a woman between 18 and 30 years old in good health. This rearrangement joins TRBV2 to TRBJ1-2; TRBD1 agrees at 9 bases. The CDR3 nucleotides read TGTGCCAGCAGTCCCTCCGGGACAGGGCGCGGCTACACCTTC. This translates into CASSPSGTGRGYTF.